Presented here are 8 T cell receptor beta chains from one specimen sequenced in a study of cytomegalovirus exposure and HLA in healthy donors. PCR employed 60 Vbeta and 13 Jbeta primers. The protocol was immunoSEQ multiplex PCR, while the TCRdb copy is restricted to in-frame clones and leaves out a portion. The profile shows 180,000 or so clones, around 82% of them singletons. The material sequenced was PBMCs. The receptors come from a male donor in good health and CMV-seronegative.

V gene TRBV6-1 combines with J gene TRBJ2-7, with TRBD1 matching 7 bases. The trim removed 8 bases at V and 2 bases at J, leaving 9 bases unmatched. Germline loops: CDR1 MNHNS, CDR2 SASEGT. The CDR3 has 14 residues. DNA of the CDR3: TGTGCCAGCGGTGGGACAGCCGTACCCTACGAGCAGTACTTC. This gives the protein CASGGTAVPYEQYF.

J is TRBJ2-1 and V is TRBV9; possible D gene TRBD2, 7 bases. Germline CDR1 and CDR2: SGDLS and YYNGEE. The CDR3 is 17 amino acids. Trimming took off 0 bases at V and 0 bases at J, with 13 bases between the two ends. The CDR3 nucleotides are TGTGCCAGCAGCGTAGAGGGGGGGAGCGCCTCCTACAATGAGCAGTTCTTC. It specifies CASSVEGGSASYNEQFF.

This clone was seen a single time. The chain joins TRBV19 to TRBJ1-1, with D tentatively TRBD1 (6 bases). Germline V lookup: CDR1 LNHDA, CDR2 SQIVND (reference sequence). Trimming shortened V by 6 bases and J by 4 bases, and 12 bases separated the two germline ends. This CDR3 comprises 13 residues. The CDR3 DNA follows: TGTGCCAGTAGCAACAGGGCGAGCACTGAAGCTTTCTTT. Translated, it gives CASSNRASTEAFF. The complete variable domain, with remaining parts taken from reference TRBV19 and TRBJ1-1, reads DGGITQSPKYLFRKEGQNVTLSCEQNLNHDAMYWYRQDPGQGLRLIYYSQIVNDFQKGDIAEGYSVSREKKESFPLTVTSAQKNPTAFYLCASSNRASTEAFFGQGTRLTVV.

CDR3: CASNTVAETQYF. DNA of the CDR3: TGTGCCAGTAACACAGTGGCAGAGACCCAGTACTTC. The chain employs TRBV2 and TRBJ2-5; D unresolved. This CDR3 has 12 amino acids. Germline V gives CDR1 SNHLY, CDR2 FYNNEI. Trimming pared 9 bases from V and 4 bases from J, leaving 12 bases between. The full variable domain, with the rest looked up from reference TRBV2 and TRBJ2-5, is EPEVTQTPSHQVTQMGQEVILRCVPISNHLYFYWYRQILGQKVEFLVSFYNNEISEKSEIFDDQFSVERPDGSNFTLKIRSTKLEDSAMYFCASNTVAETQYFGPGTRLLVL.

The J gene is TRBJ2-7, the V gene TRBV4-1; 7 positions match TRBD1. The CDR3 is 18 amino acids. V shed 1 base and J 4 bases; nucleotides not matched to a gene: 16. Germline V gives CDR1 MGHRA, CDR2 YSYEKL. CDR3 region: CASSQVLRPGQPVYEQYF. The CDR3 DNA reads as TGCGCCAGCAGCCAAGTTTTAAGGCCGGGACAGCCCGTATACGAGCAGTACTTC.

This clone was observed once. The chain links TRBV19 to TRBJ2-3; D may be TRBD1 (5 bases). Looked up from germline, CDR1 is LNHDA and CDR2 is SQIVND (reference sequence). CDR3 length: 14 residues. V lost 2 bases, J lost 2 bases, and 8 bases lay in between. CDR3: CASSIRQHTDTQYF. The CDR3 DNA is TGTGCCAGTAGTATAAGACAGCACACAGATACGCAGTATTTT.

This clone was detected only a few times. CDR3 sequence (DNA): TGTGCCAGCAGCTCCGACTGGAAATACGAGCAGTACTTC. This encodes CASSSDWKYEQYF. The chain combines TRBV5-6 with TRBJ2-5; no clear D gene. The J call may be mistaken, given a closer DNA end match to TRBJ2-7. This CDR3 is 13 amino acids long. Germline V CDR1 and CDR2: SGHDT, YYEEEE.

This clone turned up a few times. The rearrangement joins TRBV6-5 to TRBJ2-2; 13 nucleotides agree with TRBD2. V shed 6 bases, J shed 6 bases, and the junction held 4 bases outside the gene matches. Germline V lookup: CDR1 MNHEY, CDR2 SVGAGI. This CDR3 is 15 amino acids long. CDR3 sequence: CASSLTSGRAGELFF. The CDR3 nucleotides are TGTGCCAGCAGCCTTACTAGCGGGAGGGCCGGGGAGCTGTTTTTT.